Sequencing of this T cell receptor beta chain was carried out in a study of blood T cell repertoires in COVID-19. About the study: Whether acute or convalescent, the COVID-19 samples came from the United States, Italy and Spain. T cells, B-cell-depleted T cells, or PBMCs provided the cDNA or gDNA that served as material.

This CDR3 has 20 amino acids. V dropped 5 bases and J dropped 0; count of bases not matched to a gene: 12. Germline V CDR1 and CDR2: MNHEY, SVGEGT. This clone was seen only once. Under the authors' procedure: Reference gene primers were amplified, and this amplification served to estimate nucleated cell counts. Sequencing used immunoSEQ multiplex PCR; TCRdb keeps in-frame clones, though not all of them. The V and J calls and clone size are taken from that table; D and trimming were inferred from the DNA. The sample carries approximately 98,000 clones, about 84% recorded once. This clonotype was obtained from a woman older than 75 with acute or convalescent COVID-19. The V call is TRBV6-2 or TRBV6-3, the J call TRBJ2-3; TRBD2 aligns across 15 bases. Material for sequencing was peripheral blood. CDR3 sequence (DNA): TGTGCCAGCAGTCCCCTCCCTTGGACTAGCGGGGGGGTTAGCACAGATACGCAGTATTTT. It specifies CASSPLPWTSGGVSTDTQYF.